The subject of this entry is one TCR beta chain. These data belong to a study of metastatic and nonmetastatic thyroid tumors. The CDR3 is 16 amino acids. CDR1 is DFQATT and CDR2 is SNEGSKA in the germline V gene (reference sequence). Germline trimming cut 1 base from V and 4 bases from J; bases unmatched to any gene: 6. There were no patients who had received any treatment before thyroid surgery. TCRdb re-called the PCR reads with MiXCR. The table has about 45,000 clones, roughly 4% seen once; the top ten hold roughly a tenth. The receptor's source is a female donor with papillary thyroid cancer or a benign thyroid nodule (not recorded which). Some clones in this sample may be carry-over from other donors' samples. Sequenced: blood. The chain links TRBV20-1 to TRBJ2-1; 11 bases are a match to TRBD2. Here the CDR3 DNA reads TGCAGTGCTAGAGTACTAGCGGGAGCCCTTTACAATGAGCAGTTCTTC. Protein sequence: CSARVLAGALYNEQFF.